This is a list of T cell receptor beta chains from one sample in a study of human T cells and chemical hapten exposure. MiXCR, applied by TCRdb to the RACE reads, yields one record per CDR3 protein. The profile covers approximately 110,000 distinct CDR3 sequences, with under 35% appearing a single time and approximately 3% taken by the ten largest. Sample: whole blood, taken in connection with sensitization to the hapten diphenylcyclopropenone (DPC). The receptors come from a man aged 40-50 years with alopecia areata. Some clones in this sample may be carry-over from other donors' samples. Each CDR3 is given with its conserved first and last residue. Each record gives: clone size, D gene, J gene, V gene, CDR3 DNA, CDR3 protein. A D gene is named only where the DNA matches it firmly. Size tells how often a clone was seen (once, few, many) or the class of an expanded clone, and some rows leave it out.

>-|TRBD1|TRBJ1-2|TRBV28
TGTGCCAGCGGCCGGACCGGGACAGGGGATGGCTACACCTTC
CASGRTGTGDGYTF
>-|-|TRBJ2-1|TRBV20-1
TGCAGTGCCTTGGCCGGGACTGGCTACAATGAGCAGTTCTTC
CSALAGTGYNEQFF
>-|-|TRBJ1-2|TRBV28
TGTGCCAGCAGGCCAGGGGACGGATATTATGGCTACAACTTC
CASRPGDGYYGYNF
>-|-|TRBJ1-2|TRBV2
TGTGCCAGCAGTGACCGTGGGCCCTTCTATTCAGGCTACACCTTC
CASSDRGPFYSGYTF
>few|TRBD1|TRBJ2-6|TRBV5-1
TGCGCCAGCCAAACAGGGGTAACTGGGGCCAACGTCCTGACTTTC
CASQTGVTGANVLTF
>few|-|TRBJ2-1|TRBV20-1
TGCAGTGTACGGGACACCTGGGGTAGTGAGCAGTTCTTC
CSVRDTWGSEQFF
>-|TRBD2|TRBJ2-3|TRBV7-8
TGTGCCAGCAGCTGGATAGCGGGGTCCACAGATACGCAGTATTTT
CASSWIAGSTDTQYF
>few|TRBD1|TRBJ2-1|TRBV6-5
TGTGCCAGCAGTTGGGGACAGGGGGCCTACAATGAGCAGTTCTTC
CASSWGQGAYNEQFF
>-|TRBD2|TRBJ2-5|TRBV14
TGTGCCAGCAGCTACCTTTTGGGAGGGGCGAGGCAAGAGACCCAGTACTTC
CASSYLLGGARQETQYF
>few|TRBD2|TRBJ2-5|TRBV28
TGTGCCAGCAGTCCTGTAGCGGGAGGAGGTGAGACCCAGTACTTC
CASSPVAGGGETQYF
>-|-|TRBJ2-3|TRBV12-3/TRBV12-4
TGTGCCAGCAGTTTAACAGGATTTGGAGATACGCAGTATTTT
CASSLTGFGDTQYF
>few|-|TRBJ2-3|TRBV11-2
TGTGCCAGCAGCCTAACTAGAGGTGGCGCAGATACGCAGTATTTT
CASSLTRGGADTQYF
>-|-|TRBJ1-1|TRBV7-9
TGTGCCAGCAGACCCAGGGAGGGAAACACTGAAGCTTTCTTT
CASRPREGNTEAFF
>-|-|TRBJ1-3|TRBV29-1
TGCAGCGTCCGCTCTGGAAACACCATATATTTT
CSVRSGNTIYF
>few|TRBD1|TRBJ2-2|TRBV20-1
TGCAGTGCACCCGACAGGGCCGCCCTGAACACCGGGGAGCTGTTTTTT
CSAPDRAALNTGELFF
>few|-|TRBJ2-5|TRBV7-2
TGTGCCAGCAGCGAGGGGTCGGGGGCGGAGACCCAGTACTTC
CASSEGSGAETQYF
>-|TRBD1|TRBJ2-1|TRBV29-1
TGCAGCGTTGGTGGGCAGGGGGCGAGAAATGAGCAGTTCTTC
CSVGGQGARNEQFF
>few|-|TRBJ2-1|TRBV7-2
TGTGCCAGCAGCCCGAGACCCGGGACCAAGAATGAGCAGTTCTTC
CASSPRPGTKNEQFF
>-|-|TRBJ2-3|TRBV3-1
TGTGCCAGCAGCCAAGGTGCGGGCAGCACAGATACGCAGTATTTT
CASSQGAGSTDTQYF
>-|TRBD2|TRBJ2-3|TRBV18
TGTGCCAGCTCTCTTGGACTAGCGGGAGGCCAAGGGGATACGCAGTATTTT
CASSLGLAGGQGDTQYF
>-|-|TRBJ2-3|TRBV5-4
TGTGCCAGCAGCTTGTCCGACGGGTACACAGATACGCAGTATTTT
CASSLSDGYTDTQYF
>-|-|TRBJ1-2|TRBV10-2
TGCGCCAGCAGTGAGCCGCGGACGGCCAACTATGGCTACACCTTC
CASSEPRTANYGYTF
>-|TRBD2|TRBJ2-7|TRBV20-1
TGCAGTGCCGGGACTAGCGGGCGCCAATCCTACGAGCAGTACTTC
CSAGTSGRQSYEQYF
>-|-|TRBJ2-7|TRBV25-1
TGTGCCAGCAGTGAATACAGGACGGCTGCCTACGAGCAGTACTTC
CASSEYRTAAYEQYF
>-|-|TRBJ2-1|TRBV10-3
TGTGCCATCAGTGACGAGGACAATGAGCAGTTCTTC
CAISDEDNEQFF
>-|-|TRBJ1-4|TRBV5-1
TGCGCCAGCAGCGTACAGGGTTCCGGTGAAAAACTGTTTTTT
CASSVQGSGEKLFF
>-|TRBD2|TRBJ2-3|TRBV29-1
TGCAGCGTTCCGGGACTAGCGGCTTCCCGGGATACGCAGTATTTT
CSVPGLAASRDTQYF
>few|-|TRBJ1-1|TRBV12-3/TRBV12-4
TGTGCCAGCAGCCCGAGGACCGAGGCTTTCTTT
CASSPRTEAFF
>-|-|TRBJ1-5|TRBV2
TGTGCCAGCAGCTGGTATAGCAATCAGCCCCAGCATTTT
CASSWYSNQPQHF
>few|-|TRBJ2-3|TRBV7-9
TGTGCCAGCAGCTTAGGGGTCCAGATTCGCACAGATACGCAGTATTTT
CASSLGVQIRTDTQYF
>-|TRBD2|TRBJ2-2|TRBV30
TGTGCCTGGAGTTTCATTCTAGCGGGAGTGTATCCCGGGGAGCTGTTTTTT
CAWSFILAGVYPGELFF
>-|-|TRBJ2-5|TRBV7-2
TGTGCCAGCAGCTTAGTTCCAGAAGAGACCCAGTACTTC
CASSLVPEETQYF
>-|-|TRBJ1-5|TRBV18
TGTGCCAGCTCACTTGGGCCCCCGGGGGGTCAGCCCCAGCATTTT
CASSLGPPGGQPQHF
>few|TRBD2|TRBJ2-5|TRBV25-1
TGTGCCAGCAGTGAGGGACGAGCGGGAGGGGAGACCCAGTACTTC
CASSEGRAGGETQYF
>few|-|TRBJ2-7|TRBV20-1
TGCAGTGCCTTACTAGAAGAGCAGTACTTC
CSALLEEQYF
>medium-sized|TRBD2|TRBJ2-1|TRBV27
TGTGCCAGCAGTACGGGGGGAGGGCGCAATGAGCAGTTCTTC
CASSTGGGRNEQFF
>once|-|TRBJ1-5|TRBV28
TGTGCCAGCAGTTTTGGGGGGGCGCGTCAGCCCCAGCATTTT
CASSFGGARQPQHF
>few|TRBD2|TRBJ2-6|TRBV14
TGTGCCAGCAGCCATAGACTAGCGGGAGCGAGCTCTGGGGCCAACGTCCTGACTTTC
CASSHRLAGASSGANVLTF
>-|TRBD2|TRBJ2-1|TRBV28
TGTGCCAGCAGAGGACTAGCCCATGAGCAGTTCTTC
CASRGLAHEQFF
>once|TRBD1|TRBJ2-3|TRBV2
TGTGCCAGCAGAGACCGGGACAGGGGCACAGATACGCAGTATTTT
CASRDRDRGTDTQYF
>-|-|TRBJ2-1|TRBV5-4
TGTGCCAGCAGCTTGAGGGGTTGGAACAATGAGCAGTTCTTC
CASSLRGWNNEQFF
>-|TRBD2|TRBJ2-1|TRBV19
TGTGCCAGCCCCAACGGGAGGAATGAGCAGTTCTTC
CASPNGRNEQFF
>-|-|TRBJ1-6|TRBV11-2
TGTGCCAGCAGCCAACAGGGCAGCTCCTATAATTCACCCCTCCACTTT
CASSQQGSSYNSPLHF
>-|-|TRBJ2-7|TRBV20-1
TGCAGTGCTAGAGGGCCGGGGAGCTCCTACGAGCAGTACTTC
CSARGPGSSYEQYF
>many|TRBD1|TRBJ1-4|TRBV20-1
TGCAGTGCTAGAAGACAGGGCTTGGGGATAACTAATGAAAAACTGTTTTTT
CSARRQGLGITNEKLFF